This TCR beta chain was observed in a study of graft-versus-host responses after intestinal transplantation (dated by TCRdb to the early 2020s). Notes on the research overall: Recipients received multivisceral, liver-intestinal, or isolated intestinal transplants. Anti-thymocyte globulin induction was given to all recipients, followed by maintenance tacrolimus and steroids for about 3 years. After intestinal transplantation, graft-versus-host and host-versus-graft alloreactive T cell clones were followed in the graft, circulation and bone marrow using bulk TCR-beta CDR3 sequencing. To identify alloreactive clones, pre-transplant mixed lymphocyte reaction products were sequenced and then compared with unstimulated pre-transplant donor and recipient T cells. A cohort of 20 to 25 intestinal transplant recipients, including one retransplant, was enrolled, and a few patients lacking pretransplant specimens were excluded. A peak of at least 4% donor T cells among recipient peripheral blood mononuclear cells was the definition used for donor T cell macrochimerism. Instead of going to the commercial service, samples from a few later patients were sequenced in-house on an Illumina MiSeq and processed with MiXCR. Overall study outcomes, separate from this receptor: GvH clones were detected in recipient bone marrow, and some of these GvH clones were observed earlier in ileal mucosa or blood, consistent with an intestinal mucosal origin. Early after transplant, peak levels of circulating GvH clones were found to be associated with declines in HvG clones. Patients with donor T cell macrochimerism had high GvH to HvG T cell clonal ratios in their allografts. The relatively low number and heterogeneity of intestinal transplant patients limited the conclusions.

Library prep was done by the immunoSEQ multiplex PCR assay. In most patients, genomic DNA was isolated using the Qiagen DNeasy Blood and Tissue Kit and sent frozen to Adaptive Biotechnologies for TCR sequencing. Adaptive Biotechnologies carried out high-throughput TCR-beta CDR3 sequencing of genomic DNA for most patients. The paper's data handling went like this. TCR sequencing data were retrieved from Adaptive's ImmunoSEQ software for around 20 patients, whereas a few other patients were processed with MiXCR and VDJtools. CD4 versus CD8 sorting errors were corrected by removing sequences found in both subsets at a frequency ratio below 5:1. CDR3 nucleotide sequences shared between donor and recipient were removed because their origin could not be assigned. To count as alloreactive, a clone needed at least 2-fold expansion over unstimulated cells and a minimum CFSE-low frequency of 0.002% (template counts) or 0.001% (read counts). Clones detected in sequenced pre-transplant spleen, lymph node, or MLR CFSE-low populations of the donor or recipient were defined as mappable. Cumulative frequency of alloreactive clones was calculated as a percentage of all sequences weighted by copy number. TCRdb re-hosts the immuneACCESS table, in-frame sequences only. Its copies lack some clones; in the studies checked, an unresolved V gene accounts for under half of them, and the cause for the rest is not known. D and trimming were read from the DNA, whereas the V and J calls and clone size are those reported in that table. The sample contains 55,000 to 65,000 clones, almost 95% of them found a single time. 0.38% of the sample goes to the ten largest clones.

The sample's time point label, decoded: cells obtained before transplantation from donor or recipient. CD3+CD4+ and CD3+CD8+ populations were FACS-sorted from unstimulated pre-transplant donor and recipient cells taken from spleen or lymph nodes. CDR1 and CDR2 (MNHNY, SVGAGI) derive from the germline V gene (reference sequence). The CDR3 holds 16 amino acids from the cysteine to the phenylalanine. The kept DNA is CDR3 alone, 48 bases in frame from the first base. Unmatched junction bases come to 5, with V trimmed by 4 bases and J by 4 bases. On this clone: Its recognized antigen is unknown. The input lacks base qualities; no much larger clone sits a single base away.

The sequence derives from a human donor who was the organ donor for an intestinal transplant. The V and J segments used are TRBV6-6 and TRBJ2-1, with 12 bases in between that match TRBD2. Sequences were derived from unstimulated CD4+ T cells sorted from spleen or lymph node cells, sampled before transplant. The CDR3 amino acid sequence is: CASSSLLAGGYNEQFF. The base sequence is TGTGCCAGCAGTTCCCTTCTAGCGGGGGGGTACAATGAGCAGTTCTTC.